This T cell receptor beta chain was recorded in a study of cytomegalovirus exposure and HLA in healthy donors. The primer mix had 60 Vbeta and 13 Jbeta primers. Sequencing used immunoSEQ multiplex PCR; TCRdb keeps in-frame clones, though not all of them. The sample has just over 95,000 clones, about four fifths seen once. The CDR3 sequence is 14 residues long. The germline V gene has CDR1 MNHNS and CDR2 SASEGT. V shed 4 bases and J shed 1 base, with 8 bases lying between them. V gene TRBV6-1 combines with J gene TRBJ1-3; D perhaps matches TRBD1 (5 bases). The sequence was obtained from a woman in her 40s in good health and CMV-seropositive. Sequencing used PBMCs. The CDR3 DNA follows: TGTGCCAGCAGTGTAGGGGATTCTGGAAACACCATATATTTT. It yields the protein CASSVGDSGNTIYF.